These 15 T cell receptor beta chains were sequenced from one sample in a study of shared clonotypes between healthy human individuals. Profiled with immunoSEQ multiplex PCR; TCRdb holds only in-frame clones, not every one. The table has 1.6 million or so clones, 97% to 99% seen once. What was sequenced was naive CD4+ T cells sorted from blood. Stated subset: CD45RA+ positively selected. The receptors shown here come from a man aged 25-45 years in good health.

The V and J genes are TRBV28 and TRBJ2-1; 8 bases align to TRBD1. After removal of 8 bases from V and 8 bases from J, the junction contained 14 bases not matched to a gene. The CDR3 runs to 15 residues. The germline gives CDR1 MDHEN, CDR2 SYDVKM. The CDR3 region has the DNA TGTGCCAGCGATGGAGCCAGGGGGCGTATCTATGAGCAGTTCTTC. This codes for CASDGARGRIYEQFF.

This chain links TRBV6-6 with TRBJ1-1; 8 bases line up with TRBD1. CDR3 length: 13 amino acids. Germline trimming cut 6 bases from V and 7 bases from J; bases unmatched to any gene: 7. Germline CDR1 reads MNHNY; CDR2 reads SVGAGI (reference sequence). The CDR3 protein is CASRGGTGDEAFF. CDR3 sequence (DNA): TGTGCCAGCAGGGGGGGGACAGGCGATGAAGCTTTCTTT.

The chain combines TRBV29-1 with TRBJ2-7; tentatively, D is TRBD1 (7 bases). The CDR3 extends over 14 amino acids. In germline, CDR1 is SQVTM, CDR2 ANQGSEA. V lost 6 bases and J 4 bases, leaving 19 bases between the germline ends. The CDR3 sequence: CSVDETGRGYEQYF. CDR3 coding DNA: TGCAGCGTAGACGAGACAGGGCGGGGATACGAGCAGTACTTC.

V gene TRBV5-4 combines with J gene TRBJ2-7; 7 nucleotides agree with TRBD1. The J segment lost 7 bases and the V segment lost 0 bases, leaving 7 bases of the junction unmatched. Germline CDR1 SGHNT, CDR2 YYREEE (reference sequence). The CDR3 runs to 14 residues. The CDR3: CASSLGGGDLEQYF. The CDR3, as DNA: TGTGCCAGCAGCTTGGGAGGGGGCGACCTGGAGCAGTACTTC.

The CDR3: CASNKSGRQETQYF. The CDR3 nucleotides read TGTGCCAGCAACAAAAGCGGGAGGCAAGAGACCCAGTACTTC. This chain connects TRBV28 to TRBJ2-5; 9 bases map to TRBD2. V lost 7 bases to trimming and J lost 2 bases; unmatched junction nucleotides: 5. The V gene's germline CDR1 is MDHEN and CDR2 SYDVKM. The CDR3 is made up of 14 amino acids.

The chain joins TRBV2 to TRBJ1-5; 8 bases align to TRBD1. The CDR3 spans 13 residues. CDR1 SNHLY and CDR2 FYNNEI come from the germline V gene. With 8 bases clipped from V and 8 bases from J, the junction kept 8 bases outside the gene matches. CDR3 in amino acids: CASVTGGGEPQHF. The CDR3 DNA reads as TGTGCCAGCGTTACAGGGGGGGGTGAGCCCCAGCATTTT.

The V gene is TRBV7-2, the J gene TRBJ1-2; the match to TRBD1 covers 8 bases. The V gene's germline CDR1 is SGHTA and CDR2 FQGNSA. With V trimmed by 2 bases and J by 7 bases, 3 bases remained unmatched. This CDR3 has 13 residues. The CDR3 region has the DNA TGTGCCAGCAGCTTAAGGCAGGGGGCTGGCTACACCTTC. Translated: CASSLRQGAGYTF.

Worth noting for this clone: Other DNA sequences in this specimen translate into the identical CDR3. The V call is TRBV7-9, the J call TRBJ2-7; tentatively, D is TRBD2 (6 bases). The CDR3 loop spans 13 amino acids. Germline CDR1 and CDR2: SEHNR and FQNEAQ (reference sequence). Trimming removed 1 base at V and 5 bases at J, with 9 bases between. CDR3 nucleotide sequence: TGTGCCAGCAGCTTAGTCGGGAGCCACGAGCAGTACTTC. Translation: CASSLVGSHEQYF.

This rearrangement joins TRBV5-6 to TRBJ2-2; 7 nucleotides match TRBD2. Germline values: CDR1 SGHDT, CDR2 YYEEEE. The CDR3 is 14 amino acids. After removal of 0 bases from V and 6 bases from J, the junction contained 2 bases not matched to a gene. The CDR3 sequence: CASSLALAAGELFF. As DNA, the CDR3 is TGTGCCAGCAGCTTGGCGCTAGCGGCCGGGGAGCTGTTTTTT. Complete variable domain (other parts from reference TRBV5-6 and TRBJ2-2): DAGVTQSPTHLIKTRGQQVTLRCSPKSGHDTVSWYQQALGQGPQFIFQYYEEEERQRGNFPDRFSGHQFPNYSSELNVNALLLGDSALYLCASSLALAAGELFFGEGSRLTVL.

The rearrangement links TRBV5-1 to TRBJ2-2; 7 nucleotides align to TRBD2. Trimming removed 9 bases from V and 3 bases from J; junction bases left unmatched: 11. From germline, CDR1 is SGHRS and CDR2 YFSETQ. CDR3 length: 15 residues. The DNA for the CDR3 is TGCGCCACCGCCTTGGGGACTACCTACACCGGGGAGCTGTTTTTT. Its translation: CATALGTTYTGELFF.

The gene calls are TRBV30 and TRBJ1-5, with D possibly TRBD1 on 5 matching bases. V lost 0 bases and J 0 bases, leaving 9 bases between the germline ends. Germline-derived CDR1 and CDR2 are GTSNPN and SVGIG (reference sequence). The CDR3 loop spans 15 amino acids. The CDR3 DNA sequence: TGTGCCTGGAGTGTCCGACAGCGTAGCAATCAGCCCCAGCATTTT. Protein sequence: CAWSVRQRSNQPQHF.

J is TRBJ2-1 and V is TRBV9, with 14 bases matching TRBD2. The CDR3 sequence is 14 residues long. Germline CDR1 is SGDLS and CDR2 is YYNGEE. V trimming: 3 bases; J trimming: 16 bases; junction bases outside the gene matches: 9. CDR3 in amino acids: CASSAGGTSGSLFF. Here the CDR3 DNA reads TGTGCCAGCAGCGCCGGGGGGACTAGCGGGAGTTTATTCTTC.

The gene calls are TRBV18 and TRBJ2-5; D gene uncertain. This CDR3 is built from 15 residues. Germline V gives CDR1 KGHSH, CDR2 LQKENI. V was pared by 0 bases and J by 0 bases, with 8 bases between. This chain's CDR3 is CASSPPSRYQETQYF. The DNA for the CDR3 is TGTGCCAGCTCACCACCCTCCCGATACCAAGAGACCCAGTACTTC. Full variable domain (remainder filled in from reference TRBV18 and TRBJ2-5): NAGVMQNPRHLVRRRGQEARLRCSPMKGHSHVYWYRQLPEEGLKFMVYLQKENIIDESGMPKERFSAEFPKEGPSILRIQQVVRGDSAAYFCASSPPSRYQETQYFGPGTRLLVL.

The CDR3 sequence: CASSHLRTGRNTEAFF. CDR3 bases: TGCGCCAGCAGCCATCTAAGGACAGGGAGGAACACTGAAGCTTTCTTT. This chain joins TRBV4-1 and TRBJ1-1, with TRBD1 matching over 8 bases. With 3 bases clipped from V and 1 base from J, the junction kept 7 bases outside the gene matches. CDR3 length equals 16 residues. Germline V gene data show CDR1 as MGHRA and CDR2 as YSYEKL.

This clone was seen only once. V is TRBV11-2 and J is TRBJ2-2, with TRBD2 as a possible D gene (6 bases). Per germline, CDR1 SGHAT and CDR2 FQNNGV. This CDR3 has 16 residues. Trimming removed 1 base at V and 0 bases at J, with 9 bases between. The CDR3 DNA is TGTGCCAGCAGCTTAGGGAGGGTCCCGAACACCGGGGAGCTGTTTTTT. Its protein is CASSLGRVPNTGELFF.